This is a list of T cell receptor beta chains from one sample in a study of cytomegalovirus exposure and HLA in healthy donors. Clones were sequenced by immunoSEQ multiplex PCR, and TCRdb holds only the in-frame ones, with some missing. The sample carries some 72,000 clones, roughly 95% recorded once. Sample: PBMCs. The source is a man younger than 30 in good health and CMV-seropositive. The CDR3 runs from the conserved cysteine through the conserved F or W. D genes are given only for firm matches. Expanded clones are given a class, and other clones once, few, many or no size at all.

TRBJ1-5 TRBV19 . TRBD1 TGTGCCAGTAGGCCAACAGGGGAAGGTCGCAATCAGCCCCAGCATTTT CASRPTGEGRNQPQHF
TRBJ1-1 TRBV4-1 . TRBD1 TGCGCCAGCAGCCAGGCCAGACAGGGGGCTTTCACTGAAGCTTTCTTT CASSQARQGAFTEAFF
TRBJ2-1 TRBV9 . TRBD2 TGTGCCAGCAGCCATAGCGGGAGGCCCTCCTACAATGAGCAGTTCTTC CASSHSGRPSYNEQFF
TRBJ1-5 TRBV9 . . TGTGCCAGCAGCCCAGGGCTCAATCAGCCCCAGCATTTT CASSPGLNQPQHF
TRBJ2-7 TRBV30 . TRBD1 TGTGCCTGGAGCTGGGACAGGGTCGAGCAGTACTTC CAWSWDRVEQYF
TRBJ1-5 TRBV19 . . TGTGCCAGTCGGGAGCCGGGCTACAAAACGGGAGGCAATCAGCCCCAGCATTTT CASREPGYKTGGNQPQHF
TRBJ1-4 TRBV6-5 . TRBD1 TGTGCCAGCAGTTCGACCGGGACAGGGGAGGCAAAACTGTTTTTT CASSSTGTGEAKLFF
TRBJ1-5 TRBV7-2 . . TGTGCCAGCAGTTACGGAGGACCTCGACAGCCCCAGCATTTT CASSYGGPRQPQHF
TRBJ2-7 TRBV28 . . TGTGCCAGCAGTTCCCCCGCCGGCGGTTACTACGAGCAGTACTTC CASSSPAGGYYEQYF
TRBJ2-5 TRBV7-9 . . TGTGCCAGCAGCTTCGCGGGGAGGCTCGCAGAGACCCAGTACTTC CASSFAGRLAETQYF
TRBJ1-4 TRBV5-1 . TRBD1 TGCGCCAGCAGCACGGGACAGGCTCCAACTAATGAAAAACTGTTTTTT CASSTGQAPTNEKLFF
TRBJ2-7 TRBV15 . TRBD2 TGTGCCACCAGCAGAGATCGCGCGGGAGGCGGCGAGCAGTACTTC CATSRDRAGGGEQYF
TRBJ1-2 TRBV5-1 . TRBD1 TGCGCCAGCAAAGGGGGCCCGCGAACGATCTCCGGCTACACCTTC CASKGGPRTISGYTF
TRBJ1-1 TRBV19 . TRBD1 TGTGCCAGTAGTATAGATCGGACAGGGGGGGACACTGAAGCTTTCTTT CASSIDRTGGDTEAFF
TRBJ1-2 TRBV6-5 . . TGTGCCAGCAGCTGGGCAACAGGGACAACTGGCTACACCTTC CASSWATGTTGYTF
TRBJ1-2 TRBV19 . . TGTGCCACCAAGAGCGGGGTCGCTAACTATGGCTACACCTTC CATKSGVANYGYTF
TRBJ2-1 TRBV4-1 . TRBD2 TGCGCCAGCAGCCAAGATGGAGCGGGAGGGGACAATGAGCAGTTCTTC CASSQDGAGGDNEQFF
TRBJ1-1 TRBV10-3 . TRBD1 TGTGCCATCAGTGAGTCGACAGGGGGCCCGAACACTGAAGCTTTCTTT CAISESTGGPNTEAFF
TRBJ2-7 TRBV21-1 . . TGTGCCAGCAGCAGCAGTAGGCCCCGCGACGGGGAAGCTATCTCCTACGAGCAGTACTTC CASSSSRPRDGEAISYEQYF
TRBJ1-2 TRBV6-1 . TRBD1 TGTGCCAGCAGGGGCGGGACAGGGAGTTATGGCTACACCTTC CASRGGTGSYGYTF
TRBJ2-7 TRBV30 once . TGTGCCTGGAGTGTAACAAATTCCTACGAGCAGTACTTC CAWSVTNSYEQYF
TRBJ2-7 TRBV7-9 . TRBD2 TGTGCCAGCAGCCCAAGCGGGGTGTACGAGCAGTACTTC CASSPSGVYEQYF
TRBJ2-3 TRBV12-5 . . TGTGCTAGTGGGACAGGAACCTTCACAGATACGCAGTATTTT CASGTGTFTDTQYF
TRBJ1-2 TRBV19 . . TGTGCCAGTAGATCCAGGGGACGCGGCTACACCTTC CASRSRGRGYTF
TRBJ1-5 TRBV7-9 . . TGTGCCAGCAGCCTAAACAGTGACAATCAGCCCCAGCATTTT CASSLNSDNQPQHF
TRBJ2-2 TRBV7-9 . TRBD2 TGTGCCAGCAGCACAGGGACTAGCGGGGGATGGTACACCGGGGAGCTGTTTTTT CASSTGTSGGWYTGELFF
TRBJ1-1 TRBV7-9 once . TGTGCCAGCAGCCCTAGCCAGCTGAACACTGAAGCTTTCTTT CASSPSQLNTEAFF
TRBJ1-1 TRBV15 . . TGTGCCACCAGCAACCAGGGGTCTGAAGCTTTCTTT CATSNQGSEAFF
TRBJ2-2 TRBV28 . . TGTGCCAGCAGTTTAATGAGGGCGAGATACACCGGGGAGCTGTTTTTT CASSLMRARYTGELFF
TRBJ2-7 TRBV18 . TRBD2 TGTGCCAGCTCACCGCGGGAGGGGAGGGAGCAGTACTTC CASSPREGREQYF
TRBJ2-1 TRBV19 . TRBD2 TGTGCCAGTAGTTCTAGCGGGAGGGCGTTTCTTAGTGATGAGCAGTTCTTC CASSSSGRAFLSDEQFF
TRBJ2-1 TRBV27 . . TGTGCCAGCAGACAACTAGGGCGTGAGCAGTTCTTC CASRQLGREQFF
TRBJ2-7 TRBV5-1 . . TGCGCCAGCAGCTTGGATAAGCGGTCAGTGGATTTCTACGAGCAGTACTTC CASSLDKRSVDFYEQYF
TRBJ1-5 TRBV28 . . TGTGCCAGCAGCTTCCTCCACGTGGGGCGGGGCGTAAAGCCCCAGCATTTT CASSFLHVGRGVKPQHF
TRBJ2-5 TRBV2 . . TGTGCCAGCGAGAGGGCGCAGACCCAGTACTTC CASERAQTQYF
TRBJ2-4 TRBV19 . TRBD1 TGTGCCAGTAGTTCTAGGACAGGGGCCGATCAAAACATTCAGTACTTC CASSSRTGADQNIQYF
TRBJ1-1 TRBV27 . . TGTGCCAGCAGTTTGGCCTTACAGGGAACGAACACTGAAGCTTTCTTT CASSLALQGTNTEAFF
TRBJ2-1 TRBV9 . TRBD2 TGTGCCAGCAGCGTAGTGTCAGGACTAGCGGGAGCTGAGCAGTTCTTC CASSVVSGLAGAEQFF
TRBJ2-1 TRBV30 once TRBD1 TGTGCCTGGAGGGGGGACAGGGGCTCCTACAATGAGCAGTTCTTC CAWRGDRGSYNEQFF